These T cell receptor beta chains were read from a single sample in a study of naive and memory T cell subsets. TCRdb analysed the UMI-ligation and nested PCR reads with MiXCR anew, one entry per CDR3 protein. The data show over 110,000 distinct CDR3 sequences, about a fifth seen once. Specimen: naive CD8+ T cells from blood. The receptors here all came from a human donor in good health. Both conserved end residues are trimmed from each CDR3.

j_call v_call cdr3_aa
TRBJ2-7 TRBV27 ASLNSTAQGPRFYEQY
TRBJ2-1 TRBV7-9 ASRAGFYNEQF
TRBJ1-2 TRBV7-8 ASSPNPNYGYT
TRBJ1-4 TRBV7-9 ASSLVQTGEEEKLF
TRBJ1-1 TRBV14 ASSILMNTEAF
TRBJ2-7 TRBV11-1 ASSLGQVIYEQY
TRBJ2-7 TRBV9 ASSPDGTYEQY
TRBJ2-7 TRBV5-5 ASSPGQGSDEQY
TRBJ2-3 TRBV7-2 ASSRGWLAGTSTDTQY
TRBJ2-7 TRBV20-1 SVPTSYEQY
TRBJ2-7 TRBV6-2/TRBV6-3 ASSPKSGQISYEQY
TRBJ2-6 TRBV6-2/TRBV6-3 ASSYPGANVLT
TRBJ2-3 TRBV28 ASSLWAGASTDTQY
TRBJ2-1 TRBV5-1 ASSLALSGSFDNEQF
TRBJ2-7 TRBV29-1 SVEENDYEQY
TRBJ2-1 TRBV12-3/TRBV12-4 ASRSGLAVQGF
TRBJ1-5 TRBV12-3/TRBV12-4 ASSFSRGQPQH
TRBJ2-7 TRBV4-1 ASSQGTDSYEQY
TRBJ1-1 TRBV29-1 SVEDSEGMNTEAF
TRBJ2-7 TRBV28 ASSFSGIRYEQY
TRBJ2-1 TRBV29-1 SGTTSGRLNEQF
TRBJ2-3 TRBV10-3 AISEGGRETDTQY
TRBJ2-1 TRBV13 ASTLAGYEQF
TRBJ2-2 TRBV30 AWSGLAENTGELF
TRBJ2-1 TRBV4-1 ASSQDQSLGIVEQF
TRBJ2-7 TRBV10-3 AISGLMDTYEQY
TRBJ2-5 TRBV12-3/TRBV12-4 ASSFLPSGRQQETQY
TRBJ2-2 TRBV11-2 ASSLPDRNTGELF
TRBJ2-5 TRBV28 ASSFSAGRETQY
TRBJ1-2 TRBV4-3 ASSQDGDSYGYT
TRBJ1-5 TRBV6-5 ASSYGLGQPQH
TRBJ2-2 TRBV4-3 ASSQEDRGATGELF
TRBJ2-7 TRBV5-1 ASSLAPTGASSYEQY
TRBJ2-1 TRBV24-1 ATSDLDLNEQF
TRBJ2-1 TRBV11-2 ASSLGASSVYNEQF
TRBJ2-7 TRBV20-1 SARALTGVYEQY
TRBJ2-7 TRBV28 ASSLASGSSPYEQY
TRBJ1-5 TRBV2 ASSGLGRQPQH
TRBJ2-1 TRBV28 ASSLGLVGEQF
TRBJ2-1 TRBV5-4 ASSLARQVNEQF